The present TCR beta chain was sequenced within a study of cytomegalovirus exposure and HLA in healthy donors. Overall study findings and caveats: Rare TCR sequences predominated, though certain public TCRs were found in many donors.

The length of the CDR3 is 15 residues. This clone has a single count. Its antigen is currently unknown. Clones were sequenced by immunoSEQ multiplex PCR, and TCRdb holds only the in-frame ones, with some missing. The table includes 150,000 to 200,000 clones, around 84% detected once. This sequence was found in a man between 18 and 35 years old in good health and CMV-seropositive. The material sequenced was PBMCs. The J gene is TRBJ2-3, the V gene TRBV21-1; the table's D call, TRBD1, has no DNA check behind it. TRBV21-1 counts as a pseudogene. The CDR3 region is CASRQTGCGTDTQYF. CDR3 nucleotides: TGTGCCAGCAGGCAGACAGGATGTGGCACAGATACGCAGTATTTT.